The next 7 T cell receptor beta chains were all read from a single sample in a study of T cells after yellow fever vaccination. TCRdb ran MiXCR on the 5' RACE reads and lists one entry per CDR3 protein. The data show 300,000 to 350,000 distinct CDR3 sequences, with around 4.5% seen just once and around 19% held by the top ten. Sequenced material: PBMCs, taken 15 days after the yellow fever booster vaccination. The receptors were sampled from a man younger than 30 who received the YFV17D yellow fever vaccine.

This clonotype was detected ten times or more. This chain uses TRBV7-2 with TRBJ1-6, with D uncertain. The ends were cut back, 3 bases at V and 10 bases at J, with 7 bases in the middle. The CDR3 runs to 12 residues. Germline V lookup: CDR1 SGHTA, CDR2 FQGNSA. CDR3 bases: TGTGCCAGCAGCTTCCCACCCTCACCCCTCCACTTT. It is translated as CASSFPPSPLHF.

This clonotype has at least ten counts. This rearrangement joins TRBV5-1 to TRBJ2-7; TRBD1 matches 8 bases. Losses at the gene ends were 4 bases for V and 7 bases for J; bases not matched to a gene: 10. In germline, CDR1 is SGHRS, CDR2 YFSETQ. This CDR3 contains 14 residues. The CDR3 is CASSLGQGLGEQYF. DNA of the CDR3: TGCGCCAGCAGCCTAGGACAGGGTCTAGGAGAGCAGTACTTC.

This clonotype turned up a few times. The J gene is TRBJ2-6, the V gene TRBV20-1; D unclear. CDR3 length: 17 amino acids. V lost 0 bases and J lost 0, with 12 bases in between. Germline CDR1 is DFQATT and CDR2 is SNEGSKA (reference sequence). CDR3 DNA: TGCAGTGCTAGAGATCGCCGGCGGAGCTCTGGGGCCAACGTCCTGACTTTC. Its translation: CSARDRRRSSGANVLTF.

The rearrangement links TRBV10-3 to TRBJ2-3; 8 bases are a match to TRBD1. V trimming: 10 bases; J trimming: 0 bases; junction bases outside the gene matches: 3. The germline V gene encodes CDR1 ENHRY and CDR2 SYGVKD. The CDR3 covers 13 residues. CDR3 in DNA: TGTGCCACCAGACAGGGGAGCACAGATACGCAGTATTTT. It yields the protein CATRQGSTDTQYF.

The V call is TRBV20-1, the J call TRBJ2-7; no reliable D call. CDR1 is DFQATT, CDR2 SNEGSKA, per germline (reference sequence). This CDR3 contains 14 residues. Trimming stripped 6 bases from V and 2 bases from J, with 17 bases between. CDR3 in DNA: TGCAGTGCCCGGGTCACTTCGAACACCTACGAGCAGTACTTC. It encodes CSARVTSNTYEQYF.

The rearrangement joins TRBV6-2 or TRBV6-3 to TRBJ1-2; D ambiguous. Trimming removed 6 bases from V and 1 base from J, with 15 bases in between. Per the germline V gene, CDR1 is MNHEY and CDR2 is SVGEGT. This CDR3 is built from 15 residues. The CDR3 DNA reads TGTGCCAGCAGGTCCTTACAGCAAAATAACTATGGCTACACCTTC. This codes for CASRSLQQNNYGYTF.

This clonotype was counted at least ten times. The chain employs TRBV27 and TRBJ2-7, with TRBD2 identical over 13 bases. The germline gives CDR1 MNHEY, CDR2 SMNVEV (reference sequence). The V segment lost 5 bases and the J segment 6 bases; nucleotides outside the gene matches: 4. CDR3 length: 14 residues. The CDR3 sequence is CASSPRTSGGEQYV. The CDR3 DNA follows: TGTGCCAGCAGTCCTCGGACTAGCGGGGGCGAGCAGTACGTC.